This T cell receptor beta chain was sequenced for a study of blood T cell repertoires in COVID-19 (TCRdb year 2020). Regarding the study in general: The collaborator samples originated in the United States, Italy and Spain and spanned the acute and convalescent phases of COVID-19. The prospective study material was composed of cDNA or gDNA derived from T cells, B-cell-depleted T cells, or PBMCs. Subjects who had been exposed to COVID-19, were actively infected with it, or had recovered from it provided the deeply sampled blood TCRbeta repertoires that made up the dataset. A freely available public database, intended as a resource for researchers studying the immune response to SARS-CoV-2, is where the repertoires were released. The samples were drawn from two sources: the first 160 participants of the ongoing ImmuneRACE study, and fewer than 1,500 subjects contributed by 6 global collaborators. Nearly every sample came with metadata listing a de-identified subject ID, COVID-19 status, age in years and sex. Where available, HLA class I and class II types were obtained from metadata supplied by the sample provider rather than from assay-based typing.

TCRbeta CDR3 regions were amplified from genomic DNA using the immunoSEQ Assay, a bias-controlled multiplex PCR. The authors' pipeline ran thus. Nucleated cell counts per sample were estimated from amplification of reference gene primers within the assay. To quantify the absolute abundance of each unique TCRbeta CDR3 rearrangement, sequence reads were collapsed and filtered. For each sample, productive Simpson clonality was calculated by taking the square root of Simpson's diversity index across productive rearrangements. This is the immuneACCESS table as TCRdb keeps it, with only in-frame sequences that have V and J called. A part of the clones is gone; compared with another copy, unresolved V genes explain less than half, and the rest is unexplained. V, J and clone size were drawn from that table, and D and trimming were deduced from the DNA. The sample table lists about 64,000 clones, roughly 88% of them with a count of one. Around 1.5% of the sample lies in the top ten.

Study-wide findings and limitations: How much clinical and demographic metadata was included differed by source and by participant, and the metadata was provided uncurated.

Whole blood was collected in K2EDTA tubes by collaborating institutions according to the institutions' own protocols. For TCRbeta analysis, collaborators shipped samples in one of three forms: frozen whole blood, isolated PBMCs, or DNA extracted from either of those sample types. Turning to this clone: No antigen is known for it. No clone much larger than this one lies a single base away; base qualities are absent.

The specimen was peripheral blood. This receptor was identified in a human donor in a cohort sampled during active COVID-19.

The DNA sequence is as follows: TGCGCCAGCAGCCAGCAACTAGCGGGGCGCGGGTTCGAGCAGTACTTC. It is translated as CASSQQLAGRGFEQYF. The sequence joins TRBV4-1 to TRBJ2-7, and TRBD2 matches 10 of the central bases. Counted from cysteine to phenylalanine, this CDR3 has 16 amino acids. Solely the CDR3 DNA is kept, with 48 bases framed from the first base. V is trimmed back by 3 bases and J by 6 bases, and the junction contains 11 bases that no gene match accounts for. The germline V gene specifies MGHRA as CDR1 and YSYEKL as CDR2.